The 26 T cell receptor beta chains in this list originate from one sample, sequenced in a study of breast tumors, draining lymph nodes, adjacent tissues. The lymph nodes were axillary draining lymph nodes from breast cancer patients. MiXCR, run by TCRdb on the multiplex PCR reads, gives a single entry per CDR3 protein. Of 120,000 to 150,000 distinct CDR3 sequences in the sample, about 30% were seen once. Sequences were obtained from axillary lymph node tissue. These receptors originate from a female donor with breast cancer. Some clones in this sample may be carry-over from other donors' samples.

This clonotype has more than one count but fewer than ten. It may be a read error: a sequence one base away is much more abundant. The rearrangement uses TRBV6-6 and TRBJ2-1, with TRBD1 as a possible D gene (6 bases). Germline values: CDR1 MNHNY, CDR2 SVGAGI (reference sequence). V lost 7 bases to trimming and J lost 9 bases, with 25 bases between them. The CDR3 has 16 amino acids. The CDR3 loop is CASTHEQGRNSGEQFF. CDR3 bases: TGTGCCAGCACTCACGAACAGGGCCGAAATTCTGGTGAGCAGTTCTTC.

This clonotype was observed at least ten times. V usage is TRBV13 and J usage is TRBJ2-3; possibly TRBD1 for D (6 bases). Germline CDR1 reads PRHDT; CDR2 reads FYEKMQ (reference sequence). The CDR3 consists of 14 residues. Trimming removed 2 bases from V and 1 base from J, with 7 bases in between. CDR3 nucleotides: TGTGCCAGCAGCTTAAGACAGGGCACAGATACGCAGTATTTT. Protein: CASSLRQGTDTQYF. The full variable domain, with the rest looked up from reference TRBV13 and TRBJ2-3, is AAGVIQSPRHLIKEKRETATLKCYPIPRHDTVYWYQQGPGQDPQFLISFYEKMQSDKGSIPDRFSAQQFSDYHSELNMSSLELGDSALYFCASSLRQGTDTQYFGPGTRLTVL.

This clonotype was seen many times. The chain combines TRBV10-3 with TRBJ1-6; TRBD1 aligns across 8 bases. This CDR3 has 14 amino acids. Germline V CDR1 and CDR2: ENHRY, SYGVKD. After removal of 2 bases from V and 10 bases from J, the junction contained 4 bases not matched to a gene. CDR3 in amino acids: CAISEQGAQSPLHF. The CDR3 DNA reads TGTGCCATCAGTGAGCAGGGGGCCCAGTCACCCCTCCACTTT.

This clonotype was counted many times. One end of the junction does not line up with germline, which may come from a read error. This chain joins TRBV12-3 or TRBV12-4 and TRBJ1-2; TRBD1 is a possible D gene (5 bases). The CDR3 has 11 amino acids. Written as DNA, the CDR3 is TGTGCCAGCAGGTTAGGGGCCAACTACACCTTC. Translated, it gives CASRLGANYTF.

This clonotype was seen at least ten times. The rearrangement uses TRBV2 and TRBJ2-3; maybe TRBD1 (5 bases). Deletions cut 4 bases from V and 2 bases from J, with 13 bases between. Germline V gives CDR1 SNHLY, CDR2 FYNNEI. This CDR3 contains 15 residues. The CDR3 DNA reads TGTGCCAGCAGTGTTTGGGGCACATTCACAGATACGCAGTATTTT. Translation gives CASSVWGTFTDTQYF.

The chain couples TRBV2 to TRBJ2-1; D not certain. Germline V lookup: CDR1 SNHLY, CDR2 FYNNEI. The CDR3 loop spans 17 amino acids. V lost 6 bases and J lost 0, with 18 bases in between. CDR3 loop: CASSSAWAASSYNEQFF. CDR3 nucleotide sequence: TGTGCCAGCAGCTCCGCCTGGGCAGCGAGCTCCTACAATGAGCAGTTCTTC. The full variable domain, its missing parts supplied by reference TRBV2 and TRBJ2-1, is EPEVTQTPSHQVTQMGQEVILRCVPISNHLYFYWYRQILGQKVEFLVSFYNNEISEKSEIFDDQFSVERPDGSNFTLKIRSTKLEDSAMYFCASSSAWAASSYNEQFFGPGTRLTVL.

This clonotype was seen repeatedly, ten times or more. The gene calls are TRBV9 and TRBJ2-2; TRBD1 is a possible D gene (6 bases). In germline, CDR1 is SGDLS, CDR2 YYNGEE. V was trimmed by 4 bases and J by 4 bases, leaving 26 bases between them. This CDR3 comprises 19 residues. The CDR3 sequence: CASSTSLGRYRVGTGELFF. Here the CDR3 DNA reads TGTGCCAGCAGCACTAGTTTGGGAAGATACAGGGTAGGCACCGGGGAGCTGTTTTTT.

This clonotype has at least ten counts. This rearrangement joins TRBV4-3 to TRBJ1-5; D unclear. Per the germline V gene, CDR1 is LGHNA and CDR2 is YSLEER. The ends were cut back, 0 bases at V and 1 base at J, with 13 bases in the middle. This CDR3 has 17 amino acids. The CDR3 loop reads CASSQEAGVQSNQPQHF. CDR3 nucleotide sequence: TGCGCCAGCAGCCAAGAAGCTGGGGTCCAGAGCAATCAGCCCCAGCATTTT.

This clonotype has a handful of counts. Mismatch with germline at one junction end may stem from a read error. The rearrangement joins TRBV11-2 to TRBJ1-2; D may be TRBD1 (6 bases). Germline CDR1 SGHAT, CDR2 FQNNGV. The CDR3 is 14 amino acids. DNA of the CDR3: TGTGCCAGCAGCTTAGACAGGGGCGGCTATGGCTGCACCTTC. Amino acids: CASSLDRGGYGCTF. The full variable domain, its missing parts supplied by reference TRBV11-2 and TRBJ1-2, is EAGVAQSPRYKIIEKRQSVAFWCNPISGHATLYWYQQILGQGPKLLIQFQNNGVVDDSQLPKDRFSAERLKGVDSTLKIQPAKLEDSAVYLCASSLDRGGYGCTFGSGTRLTVV.

This clonotype has a handful of counts. A much more abundant neighbour one base away suggests this may be a read error. The chain combines TRBV6-6 with TRBJ2-7; TRBD1 matches 10 bases. V lost 5 bases to trimming and J lost 4 bases; unmatched junction nucleotides: 8. Germline values: CDR1 MNHNY, CDR2 SVGAGI (reference sequence). The CDR3 runs 15 residues. The CDR3 sequence is CASSPTGTGVYEQYV. CDR3 in DNA: TGTGCCAGCAGTCCGACCGGGACAGGGGTTTACGAGCAGTACGTC.

This clonotype has only one observation. Its ends do not fully match the called genes, so a read error is possible. The gene calls are TRBV7-2 and TRBJ1-4; D possibly corresponds to TRBD1 (6 bases). Germline V gene sequence: CDR1 SGHTA, CDR2 FQGNSA. The CDR3 is 16 amino acids. CDR3 nucleotide sequence: TGTGCCAGCGGCTTAGAGGGGGGTCTGGCTAATGAAAAACTGTTTTTT. It encodes CASGLEGGLANEKLFF. Together with reference TRBV7-2 and TRBJ1-4, the CDR3 gives the full variable domain: GAGVSQSPSNKVTEKGKDVELRCDPISGHTALYWYRQSLGQGLEFLIYFQGNSAPDKSGLPSDRFSAERTGGSVSTLTIQRTQQEDSAVYLCASGLEGGLANEKLFFGSGTQLSVL.

This clonotype has only a few counts. The V and J genes are TRBV12-3 or TRBV12-4 and TRBJ2-3, with D possibly being TRBD1 or TRBD2 (5 bases each). CDR3 size: 13 residues. Trimming removed 3 bases at V and 8 bases at J, with 12 bases between. The CDR3 DNA reads TGTGCCAGCAGTTTCACGGGGCCGGGTACGCAGTATTTT. It translates to CASSFTGPGTQYF.

This clonotype came up many times. The chain combines TRBV6-2 or TRBV6-3 with TRBJ1-2; D is uncertain. Germline V CDR1 and CDR2: MNHEY, SVGEGT. This CDR3 region has 14 residues. Trimming stripped 2 bases from V and 5 bases from J, with 12 bases between. This CDR3 reads CASSYEAETYGYTF. Written as DNA, the CDR3 is TGTGCCAGCAGTTACGAGGCGGAAACGTATGGCTACACCTTC.

This clonotype was observed a handful of times. A much larger clone is a single base away; this may be a read error. The rearrangement links TRBV9 to TRBJ2-7; TRBD1 matches 7 bases. The CDR3 has 14 residues. Germline lookup yields CDR1 SGDLS and CDR2 YYNGEE. CDR3 region: CASSPWDSSYEQSF. CDR3 in DNA: TGTGCCAGCAGCCCCTGGGACAGCTCCTACGAGCAGTCCTTC.

There are many counts of this clonotype. This chain joins TRBV7-8 and TRBJ2-7; 11 bases map to TRBD2. The V gene end was trimmed by 4 bases and the J gene end by 6 bases; junction bases not matched to a gene: 5. Germline V gene data show CDR1 as SGHVS and CDR2 as FQNEAQ. This CDR3 spans 14 amino acids. DNA for the CDR3: TGTGCCAGCAGCTCCACTAGCGGGAGCCGCGAGCAGTACTTC. As protein: CASSSTSGSREQYF.

The chain combines TRBV11-1 with TRBJ2-3; a possible D gene is TRBD1 (7 bases). Germline loops: CDR1 SGHAT, CDR2 FQDESV (reference sequence). Between the trimmed V and J ends, which lost 2 bases and 1 base, there was a span of 16 bases. This CDR3 region has 17 residues. The CDR3 nucleotides read TGTGCCAGCAGCTTAAGGAGGGCAGGGGGTCGCACAGATACGCAGTATTTT. It is translated as CASSLRRAGGRTDTQYF.

This clonotype has ten or more counts. The rearrangement links TRBV5-1 to TRBJ1-2; TRBD1 agrees at 9 bases. The germline V gene has CDR1 SGHRS and CDR2 YFSETQ. The CDR3 totals 13 residues. Losses at the gene ends were 4 bases for V and 6 bases for J; bases not matched to a gene: 4. CDR3 nucleotide sequence: TGCGCCAGCAGCGTACAGGGGGCCGATGGCTACACCTTC. This sequence encodes CASSVQGADGYTF. The complete variable domain, with remaining parts taken from reference TRBV5-1 and TRBJ1-2, reads KAGVTQTPRYLIKTRGQQVTLSCSPISGHRSVSWYQQTPGQGLQFLFEYFSETQRNKGNFPGRFSGRQFSNSRSEMNVSTLELGDSALYLCASSVQGADGYTFGSGTRLTVV.

At least ten counts were recorded for this clonotype. A much larger clonotype is one base distant, so this may be a read error. The chain recombines TRBV6-5 with TRBJ1-2, with a weak D call TRBD1 (6 bases). The V and J ends lost 6 bases and 6 bases respectively, with 14 bases between them. Germline lookup yields CDR1 MNHEY and CDR2 SVGAGI. This CDR3 comprises 13 residues. Here the CDR3 DNA reads TGTGCCAGCAGGCAACGGGCAGGGGATGGCTACACCTTC. Amino acids: CASRQRAGDGYTF.

The chain combines TRBV9 with TRBJ2-3; perhaps TRBD2 as D (6 bases). Germline V gene lookup returns CDR1 SGDLS and CDR2 YYNGEE. Trimming cost V 0 bases and J 11 bases, with 22 bases left between them. The CDR3 has 16 residues. Here the CDR3 DNA reads TGTGCCAGCAGCGTAGTCACGGGAGCTCAAGAAGGGGAGCAGTATTTT. Amino acids: CASSVVTGAQEGEQYF.

Points on this clonotype: The DNA is omitted, as the CDR3 cannot be located on it reliably, and the CDR3 follows TCRdb's listing. This chain uses TRBV7-3 with TRBJ1-2; no DNA check was done on the table's D call, TRBD1. The CDR3 numbers 18 amino acids, ends counted. Germline lookup yields CDR1 SGHTA and CDR2 FQGTGA. This CDR3 reads CASSFYICSAWTVYGYTF.

V gene TRBV29-1 combines with J gene TRBJ1-4; possible D gene TRBD1, 5 bases. This CDR3 comprises 13 residues. The germline V gene encodes CDR1 SQVTM and CDR2 ANQGSEA. Trimming shortened V by 8 bases and J by 4 bases, and 14 bases separated the two germline ends. The CDR3 spells CSPSGGGNEKLFF. The CDR3 nucleotides read TGCAGCCCTAGTGGGGGGGGTAATGAAAAACTGTTTTTT. Based on the CDR3 plus reference TRBV29-1 and TRBJ1-4, the full variable domain is SAVISQKPSRDICQRGTSLTIQCQVDSQVTMMFWYRQQPGQSLTLIATANQGSEATYESGFVIDKFPISRPNLTFSTLTVSNMSPEDSSIYLCSPSGGGNEKLFFGSGTQLSVL.

The table lists this clonotype with a few counts. A read error may be the cause here, since a much bigger clone is one base away. J is TRBJ2-2 and V is TRBV11-2, with D unclear. CDR1 is SGHAT and CDR2 is FQNNGV in the germline V gene. The V end was cut by 4 bases, the J end by 0 bases, with 18 bases between. CDR3 length equals 18 residues. In DNA, the CDR3 is TGTGCCAGCAGCTCCAATCGGTGGGCCAGCTCGAACACCGGGGAGCTGTTTTTT. As protein: CASSSNRWASSNTGELFF.

Many counts were recorded for this clonotype. The chain joins TRBV12-3 or TRBV12-4 to TRBJ2-3, with a weak D call TRBD1 (5 bases). This CDR3 contains 15 residues. The V gene lost 4 bases and the J gene lost 2 bases, with 13 bases spanning the gap. CDR3 sequence: CASSSVEQDTDTQYF. In nucleotides, the CDR3 is TGTGCCAGCAGTTCCGTAGAACAGGACACAGATACGCAGTATTTT.

To note about this clonotype: The junction departs from the called germline gene at one end, perhaps through a read error. This chain uses TRBV6-6 with TRBJ1-1, with 8 bases fitting TRBD1. This CDR3 comprises 14 residues. CDR1 is MNHNY, CDR2 SVGAGI, per germline (reference sequence). CDR3 nucleotide sequence: TGTGCCAGCATAGTGGACAGGGTGGACACTGAGGCTTTCTTT. It yields the protein CASIVDRVDTEAFF.

This clonotype was recorded at least ten times. The chain has TRBV18 and TRBJ1-5, with D hard to call. The V end was cut by 2 bases, the J end by 5 bases, with 7 bases between. The CDR3 is 13 amino acids. The V gene's germline CDR1 is KGHSH and CDR2 LQKENI. The CDR3 sequence: CASSPGEDQPQHF. The CDR3 coding sequence is TGTGCCAGCTCACCAGGGGAAGATCAGCCCCAGCATTTT.

There are many counts of this clonotype. It may be a read error: a sequence one base away is much more abundant. The V gene is TRBV20-1, the J gene TRBJ2-1, with D unresolved. V lost 0 bases and J 12 bases, leaving 18 bases between the germline ends. This CDR3 region has 14 residues. The germline gives CDR1 DFQATT, CDR2 SNEGSKA (reference sequence). The CDR3 region has the DNA TGCAGTGCTAGAGATCTGGGCGACCTGGCGGCGCAGTTCTTC. It specifies CSARDLGDLAAQFF.